This T cell receptor (beta chain) came from a study of blood T cell repertoires in COVID-19. Generated by immunoSEQ multiplex PCR, the TCRdb table keeps only in-frame clones and is missing some. The sample consists of a few hundred thousand clones, roughly 85% of them appearing once. Germline CDR1 and CDR2: WSHSY and SAAADI. This CDR3 region has 12 residues. Material for sequencing was PBMCs or T cells enriched from blood (not recorded which). The TCR was taken from a man aged 35-49 years who had recovered from COVID-19. The V and J genes are TRBV10-2 and TRBJ2-7, with D possibly being TRBD2 (5 bases). The DNA of the CDR3 is TGCGCGACGAGTGGGAGAGGATACGAGCAGTACTTC. Its translation is CATSGRGYEQYF.